This T cell receptor (beta chain) was sequenced during a study of regulatory T cells in long-lasting Graves disease. General study findings and limits: Persistent disease favored TRBV28, TRBJ1-2 and TRBJ2-5.

Arm-PCR with iRepertoire HTBI primers amplified the CDR3 regions for these TCR beta libraries. In TCRdb, the multiplex PCR reads were re-called with MiXCR into one record per CDR3 protein. The sample contains under 450,000 distinct CDR3 sequences, 15% to 20% of which appear only once. This CDR3 contains 13 residues. Germline CDR1 reads LNHDA; CDR2 reads SQIVND (reference sequence). Regarding time point: newly diagnosed GD, antithyroid drugs for less than 3 months. The TCR library was made from RNA extracted from PBMCs. An endocrinology department in Xi'an, China, recruited the patients. Notes on this clonotype: What it binds is not known.

Another study also made use of these data, one on T cells in Graves' hyperthyroidism and ophthalmopathy. That paper states: In the analysis, a 13 V-J model separated ophthalmopathy from stable hyperthyroidism.

V and J are TRBV19 and TRBJ2-3; D may match TRBD1 or TRBD2 (5 bases each). Gene TRBJ2-5 matches the end of the DNA better, so the J call may be wrong. The sequencing used peripheral blood mononuclear cells (PBMCs), collected at new diagnosis, from a patient treated with antithyroid drugs. The clonotype comes from a woman younger than 30 with Graves disease. This CDR3 is CASTTGTGETQYF. Written as DNA, the CDR3 is TGTGCCAGTACTACCGGGACCGGTGAGACCCAGTACTTC.